This T cell receptor beta chain was captured in a study of blood T cell repertoires in COVID-19. Using immunoSEQ multiplex PCR, the repertoire was profiled, and TCRdb retains in-frame clones only, with some absent. The sample includes around 79,000 clones, around 88% of them seen just once. V lost 2 bases, J lost 5 bases, and 12 bases lay in between. Germline V gene sequence: CDR1 MDHEN, CDR2 SYDVKM. The CDR3 runs 14 residues. The chain employs TRBV28 and TRBJ1-2; D gene uncertain. Sequenced material: peripheral blood. The TCR originated in a man between 70 and 80 years old with active or convalescent COVID-19. The CDR3 sequence: CASSLIAEEYGYTF. CDR3 bases: TGTGCCAGCAGTTTAATCGCAGAAGAATATGGCTACACCTTC.